Listed below are T cell receptor beta chains from one sample, sequenced in a study of blood T cell repertoires in COVID-19. TCRdb's table, derived via immunoSEQ multiplex PCR, lists solely in-frame clones and lacks some. Of 65,000 or so clones listed, roughly 87% are singletons. Specimen: peripheral blood. Receptor source: a human donor with acute or convalescent COVID-19. The donor label of this sample is uncertain. Both conserved end residues are part of each CDR3. A D gene is named only where the DNA matches it firmly. Rows give clone size only sometimes, using once, few, many, or a class for an expanded clone.

V gene,D gene,clone size,J gene,CDR3 DNA,CDR3 protein
TRBV3-1/TRBV3-2,TRBD2,once,TRBJ2-5,TGTGCCAGCAGCCAAGATTATCCAGCGGGGGGGAAAAAGGAGACCCAGTACTTC,CASSQDYPAGGKKETQYF
TRBV20-1,-,-,TRBJ1-2,TGCAGTGCTAGTCCTCGCGGGGGGAACTATGGCTACACCTTC,CSASPRGGNYGYTF
TRBV10-1,-,-,TRBJ2-3,TGCGCCAGCAGTGACACAGTTTTCCAGTATTTT,CASSDTVFQYF
TRBV6-6,TRBD2,-,TRBJ2-3,TGTGCCAGCAGTTCTAGCGGGAGAGTCACAGATACGCAGTATTTT,CASSSSGRVTDTQYF
TRBV7-2,TRBD1,once,TRBJ1-1,TGTGCCAGCAGGCCGGGACAGTCGACTGAAGCTTTCTTT,CASRPGQSTEAFF
TRBV29-1,-,-,TRBJ1-1,TGCAGCGTACGCCGGGAGTACGGTGTGGCTTTCTTT,CSVRREYGVAFF
TRBV7-3,-,once,TRBJ2-3,TGTGCCAGCAGCTATATGGAGGGTACGCAGTATTTT,CASSYMEGTQYF
TRBV28,-,-,TRBJ1-3,TGTGCCAGCAGCCCCGCGGTTGCTGGAAACACCATATATTTT,CASSPAVAGNTIYF
TRBV7-9,TRBD1,-,TRBJ1-3,TGTGCCAGCAGCTTCGGACAGGGGGATGGAAACACCATATATTTT,CASSFGQGDGNTIYF
TRBV18,TRBD1,-,TRBJ2-3,TGTGCCAGCTCACCATTAACAGGGGGTGGCACGGATACGCAGTATTTT,CASSPLTGGGTDTQYF
TRBV24-1,-,-,TRBJ2-1,TGTGCCACCAGTGACACTACGGGGTACGATGAGCAGTTCTTC,CATSDTTGYDEQFF
TRBV7-9,TRBD2,-,TRBJ2-1,TGTGCCAGCAGCTTTTCAAAAGAACTAGCGGGAGTTGATGAGCAGTTCTTC,CASSFSKELAGVDEQFF
TRBV27,TRBD2,-,TRBJ2-1,TGTGCCAGCAGTTCCGGGACTAGCGGGGGGGTCCTCTACAATGAGCAGTTCTTC,CASSSGTSGGVLYNEQFF
TRBV5-1,TRBD2,-,TRBJ2-1,TGCGCCAGCAGCTTAAGTGCTCCCGGGGGGAGTACAAATTTCAATGAGCAGTTCTTC,CASSLSAPGGSTNFNEQFF
TRBV29-1,-,-,TRBJ1-1,TGCAGCGTTGTGAGGTTGTTGGGTGCCACTGAAGCTTTCTTT,CSVVRLLGATEAFF
TRBV19,-,-,TRBJ1-6,TGTGCCAGCCAGGGGAGCTCCTATAATTCACCCCTCCACTTT,CASQGSSYNSPLHF
TRBV2,-,-,TRBJ2-5,TGTGCCAGCAGTGAAGCGCGGAATTACCAAGAGACCCAGTACTTC,CASSEARNYQETQYF
TRBV15,-,-,TRBJ2-7,TGTGCCACCAGCAGAGGGGTCGGAGGAAGCTCCTACGAGCAGTACTTC,CATSRGVGGSSYEQYF
TRBV9,-,once,TRBJ2-5,TGTGCCAGCAGCGTGCCAGGTGAAGAGACCCAGTACTTC,CASSVPGEETQYF
TRBV3-1/TRBV3-2,TRBD1,-,TRBJ2-2,TGTGCCAGCAGCCTAACAGGGGCCACCGGGGAGCTGTTTTTT,CASSLTGATGELFF
TRBV27,TRBD2,-,TRBJ2-7,TGTGCCAGCAGTCCGACTAGCGAATACGAGCAGTACTTC,CASSPTSEYEQYF
TRBV28,-,-,TRBJ1-2,TGTGCCAGCAGTTCCGGCAGGGCAGGCTACACCTTC,CASSSGRAGYTF
TRBV5-1,-,-,TRBJ1-4,TGCGCCAGCAGCTCGTCCAGAGGACAGATGAATGAAAAACTGTTTTTT,CASSSSRGQMNEKLFF
TRBV10-2,-,-,TRBJ1-2,TGCGCCAGCAGTGAGGGGCAGCTTTATGGCTACACCTTC,CASSEGQLYGYTF
TRBV15,-,-,TRBJ1-3,TGTGCCACCAGCAGAGAATGGGAGGGGACGTCTGGAAACACCATATATTTT,CATSREWEGTSGNTIYF
TRBV5-1,TRBD2,-,TRBJ2-1,TGCGCCAGCAGCGTACTAGCGGGAGACCTATACAATGAGCAGTTCTTC,CASSVLAGDLYNEQFF
TRBV12-2,-,-,TRBJ2-2,TGTGCAAGTCGCTTCCCCAGGGCCCCGAACACCGGGGAGCTGTTTTTT,CASRFPRAPNTGELFF